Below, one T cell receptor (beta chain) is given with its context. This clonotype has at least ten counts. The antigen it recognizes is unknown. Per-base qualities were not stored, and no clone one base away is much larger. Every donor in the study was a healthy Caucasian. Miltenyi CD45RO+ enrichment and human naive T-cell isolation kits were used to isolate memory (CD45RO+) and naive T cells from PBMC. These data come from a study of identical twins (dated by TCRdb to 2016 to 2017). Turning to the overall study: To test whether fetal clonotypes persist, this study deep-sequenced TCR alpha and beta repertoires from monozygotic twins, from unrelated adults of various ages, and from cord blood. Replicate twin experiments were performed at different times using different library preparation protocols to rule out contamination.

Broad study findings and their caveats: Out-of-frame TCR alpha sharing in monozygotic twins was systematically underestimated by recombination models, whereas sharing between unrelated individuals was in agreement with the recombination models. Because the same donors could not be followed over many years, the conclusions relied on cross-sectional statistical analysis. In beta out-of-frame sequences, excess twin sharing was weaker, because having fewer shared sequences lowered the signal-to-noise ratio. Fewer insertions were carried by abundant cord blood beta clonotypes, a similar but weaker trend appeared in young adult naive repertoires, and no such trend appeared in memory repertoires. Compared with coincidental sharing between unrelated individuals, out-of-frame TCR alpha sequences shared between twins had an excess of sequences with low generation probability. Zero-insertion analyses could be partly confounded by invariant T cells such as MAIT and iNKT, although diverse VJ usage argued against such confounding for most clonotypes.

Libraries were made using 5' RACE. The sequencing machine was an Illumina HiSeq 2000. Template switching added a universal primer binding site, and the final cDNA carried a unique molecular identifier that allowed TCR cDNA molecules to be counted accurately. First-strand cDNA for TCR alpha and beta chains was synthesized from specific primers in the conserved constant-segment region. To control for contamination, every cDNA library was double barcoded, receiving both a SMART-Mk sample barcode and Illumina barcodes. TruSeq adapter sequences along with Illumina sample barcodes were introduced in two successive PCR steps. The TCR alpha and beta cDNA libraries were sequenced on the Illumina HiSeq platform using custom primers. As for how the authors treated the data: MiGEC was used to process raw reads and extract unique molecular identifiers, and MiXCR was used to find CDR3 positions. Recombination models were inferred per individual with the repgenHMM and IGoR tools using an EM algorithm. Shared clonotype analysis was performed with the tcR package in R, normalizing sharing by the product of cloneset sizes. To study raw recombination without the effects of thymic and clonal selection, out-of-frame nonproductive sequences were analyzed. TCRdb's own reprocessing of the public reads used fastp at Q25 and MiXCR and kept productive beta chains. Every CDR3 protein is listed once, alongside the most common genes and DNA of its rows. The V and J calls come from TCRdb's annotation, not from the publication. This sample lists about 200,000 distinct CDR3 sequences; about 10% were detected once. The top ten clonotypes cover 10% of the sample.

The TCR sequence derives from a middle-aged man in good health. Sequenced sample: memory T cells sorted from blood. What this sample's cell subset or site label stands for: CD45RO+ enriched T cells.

The DNA sequence is TGCAGTGTTTGGGGCGGAATCAATCAGCCCCAGCATTTT. It specifies CSVWGGINQPQHF. The rearranged segments are TRBV20-1 and TRBJ1-5; the D segment could be TRBD1, given 5 matching bases. The CDR3 sequence holds 13 residues, the cysteine and phenylalanine included. The kept DNA is CDR3 alone, 39 bases in frame from the first base. V and J are truncated by 7 bases and 3 bases respectively, leaving an intervening sequence of 13 bases. The germline V gene (reference sequence) specifies DFQATT as CDR1 and SNEGSKA as CDR2.